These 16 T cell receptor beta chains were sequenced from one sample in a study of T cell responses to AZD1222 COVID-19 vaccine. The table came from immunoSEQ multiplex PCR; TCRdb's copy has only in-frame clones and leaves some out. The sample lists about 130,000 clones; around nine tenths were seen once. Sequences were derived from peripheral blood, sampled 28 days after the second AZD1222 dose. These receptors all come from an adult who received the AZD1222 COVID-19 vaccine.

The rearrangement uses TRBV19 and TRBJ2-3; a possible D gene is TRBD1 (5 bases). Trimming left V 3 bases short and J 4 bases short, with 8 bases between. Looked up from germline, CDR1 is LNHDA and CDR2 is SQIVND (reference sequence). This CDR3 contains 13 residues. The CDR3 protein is CASSMTVPDTQYF. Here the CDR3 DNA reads TGTGCCAGTAGTATGACAGTTCCAGATACGCAGTATTTT.

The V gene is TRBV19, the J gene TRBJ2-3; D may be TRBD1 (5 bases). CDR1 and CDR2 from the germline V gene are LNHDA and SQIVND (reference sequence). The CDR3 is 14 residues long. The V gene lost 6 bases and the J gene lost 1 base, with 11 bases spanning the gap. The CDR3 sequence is CASSDKGRTDTQYF. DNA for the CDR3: TGTGCCAGTAGCGACAAGGGGCGCACAGATACGCAGTATTTT.

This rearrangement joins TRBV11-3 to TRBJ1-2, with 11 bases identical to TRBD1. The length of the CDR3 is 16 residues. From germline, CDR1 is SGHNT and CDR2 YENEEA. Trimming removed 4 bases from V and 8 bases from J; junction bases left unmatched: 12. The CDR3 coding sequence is TGTGCCAGCAGCTCGGCCCAGGGACAGGGGGTAGGAGGCTACACCTTC. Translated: CASSSAQGQGVGGYTF.

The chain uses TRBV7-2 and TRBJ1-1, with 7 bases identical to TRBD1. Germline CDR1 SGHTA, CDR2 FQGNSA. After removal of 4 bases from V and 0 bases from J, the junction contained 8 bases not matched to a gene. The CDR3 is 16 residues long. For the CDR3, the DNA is TGTGCCAGCAGCTCGGGACAGTGGGGTATGAACACTGAAGCTTTCTTT. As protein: CASSSGQWGMNTEAFF.

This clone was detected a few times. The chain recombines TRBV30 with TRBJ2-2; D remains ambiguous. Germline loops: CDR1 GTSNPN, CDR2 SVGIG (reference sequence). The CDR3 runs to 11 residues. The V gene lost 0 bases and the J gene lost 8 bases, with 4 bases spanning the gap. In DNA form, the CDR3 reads TGTGCCTGGAGTGTACTAGGGGAGCTGTTTTTT. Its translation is CAWSVLGELFF.

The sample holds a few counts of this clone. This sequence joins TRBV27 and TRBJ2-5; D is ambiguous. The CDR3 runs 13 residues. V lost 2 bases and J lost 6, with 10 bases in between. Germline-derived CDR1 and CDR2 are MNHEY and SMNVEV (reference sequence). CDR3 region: CASSLQGLQTQYF. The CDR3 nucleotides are TGTGCCAGCAGTTTACAAGGGTTGCAGACCCAGTACTTC.

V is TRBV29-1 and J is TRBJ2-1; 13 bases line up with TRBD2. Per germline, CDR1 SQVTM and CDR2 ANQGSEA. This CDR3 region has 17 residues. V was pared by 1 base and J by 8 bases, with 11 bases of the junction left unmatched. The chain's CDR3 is CSVEGISGTSGADEQFF. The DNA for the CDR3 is TGCAGCGTTGAAGGAATCTCCGGGACTAGCGGGGCCGATGAGCAGTTCTTC.

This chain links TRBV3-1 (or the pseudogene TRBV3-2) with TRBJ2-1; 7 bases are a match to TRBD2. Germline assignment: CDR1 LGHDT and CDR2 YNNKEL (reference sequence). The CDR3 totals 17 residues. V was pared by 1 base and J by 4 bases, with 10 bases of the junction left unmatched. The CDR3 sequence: CASSQGLSASGYNEQFF. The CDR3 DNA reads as TGTGCCAGCAGCCAAGGGCTCTCGGCTAGCGGATACAATGAGCAGTTCTTC.

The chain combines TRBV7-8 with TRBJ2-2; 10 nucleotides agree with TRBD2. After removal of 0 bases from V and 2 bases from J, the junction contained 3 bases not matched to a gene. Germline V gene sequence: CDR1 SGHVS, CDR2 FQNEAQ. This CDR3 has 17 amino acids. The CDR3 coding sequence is TGTGCCAGCAGCTTAGCTTTAGCGGGGGGAAACACCGGGGAGCTGTTTTTT. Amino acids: CASSLALAGGNTGELFF.

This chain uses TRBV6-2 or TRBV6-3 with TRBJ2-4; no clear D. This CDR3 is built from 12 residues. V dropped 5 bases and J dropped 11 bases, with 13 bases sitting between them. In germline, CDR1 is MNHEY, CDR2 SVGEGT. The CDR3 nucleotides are TGTGCCAGCAGTCTCCGGTCGACATTTCAGTACTTC. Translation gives CASSLRSTFQYF.

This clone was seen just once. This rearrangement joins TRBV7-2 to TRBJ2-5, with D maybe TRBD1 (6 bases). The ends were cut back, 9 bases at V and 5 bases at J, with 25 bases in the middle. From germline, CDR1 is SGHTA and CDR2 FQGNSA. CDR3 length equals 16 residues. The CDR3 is CASTLGQIPKLETQYF. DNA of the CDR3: TGTGCCAGTACTCTAGGACAGATCCCCAAGTTGGAGACCCAGTACTTC.

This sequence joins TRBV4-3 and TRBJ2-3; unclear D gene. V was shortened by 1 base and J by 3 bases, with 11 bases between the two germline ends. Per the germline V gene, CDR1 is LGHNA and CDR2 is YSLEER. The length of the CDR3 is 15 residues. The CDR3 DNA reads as TGCGCCAGCAGCCAAGTAGTTGCTAGTACAGATACGCAGTATTTT. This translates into CASSQVVASTDTQYF.

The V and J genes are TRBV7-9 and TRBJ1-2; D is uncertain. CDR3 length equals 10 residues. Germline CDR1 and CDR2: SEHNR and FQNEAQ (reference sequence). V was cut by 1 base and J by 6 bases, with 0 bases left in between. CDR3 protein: CASSLDGYTF. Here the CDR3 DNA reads TGTGCCAGCAGCTTAGATGGCTACACCTTC.

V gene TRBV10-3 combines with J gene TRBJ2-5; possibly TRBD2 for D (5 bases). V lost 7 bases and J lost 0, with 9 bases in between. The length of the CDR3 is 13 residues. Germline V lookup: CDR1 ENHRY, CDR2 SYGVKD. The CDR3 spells CAITGLNQETQYF. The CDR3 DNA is TGTGCCATCACCGGACTGAACCAAGAGACCCAGTACTTC.

The CDR3 region is CASTKTGLGNEQFF. The CDR3 region has the DNA TGTGCCAGCACCAAGACGGGACTAGGCAATGAGCAGTTCTTC. The gene calls are TRBV7-2 and TRBJ2-1, with 8 positions matching TRBD2. Germline CDR1 and CDR2: SGHTA and FQGNSA. CDR3 length: 14 residues. V dropped 7 bases and J dropped 6; count of bases not matched to a gene: 8. Looking up the rest from reference TRBV7-2 and TRBJ2-1 gives the full variable domain: GAGVSQSPSNKVTEKGKDVELRCDPISGHTALYWYRQSLGQGLEFLIYFQGNSAPDKSGLPSDRFSAERTGGSVSTLTIQRTQQEDSAVYLCASTKTGLGNEQFFGPGTRLTVL.

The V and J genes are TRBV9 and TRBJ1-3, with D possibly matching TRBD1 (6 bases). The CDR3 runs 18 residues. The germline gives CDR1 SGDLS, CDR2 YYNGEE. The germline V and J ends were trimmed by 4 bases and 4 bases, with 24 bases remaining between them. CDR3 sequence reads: CASSLTFSPGVRGNTIYF. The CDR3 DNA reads TGTGCCAGCAGCCTTACCTTTTCTCCAGGGGTAAGAGGAAACACCATATATTTT.